The 8 T cell receptor beta chains reported below all come from one sample, sequenced in a study of T cells after yellow fever vaccination. In TCRdb, the 5' RACE reads were re-called with MiXCR into one record per CDR3 protein. This sample carries around 360,000 distinct CDR3 sequences, roughly 11% of them seen once, and the ten largest clones take around 19%. This specimen was PBMCs, taken on the day of the first yellow fever vaccination. These receptors were obtained from a man between 18 and 29 years old who received the YFV17D yellow fever vaccine.

This clonotype appeared many times. The rearrangement joins TRBV4-2 to TRBJ2-7; 9 bases match TRBD2. The germline V gene encodes CDR1 LGHNA and CDR2 YNFKEQ. The trim removed 4 bases at V and 3 bases at J, leaving 7 bases unmatched. The CDR3 has 15 residues. For the CDR3, the DNA is TGTGCCAGCAGCCTCGGGACTAGCCCACTCTACGAGCAGTACGTC. As protein: CASSLGTSPLYEQYV.

The J gene is TRBJ2-3, the V gene TRBV6-5; TRBD2 aligns across 8 bases. The CDR3 is 15 amino acids. The trim removed 2 bases at V and 2 bases at J, leaving 3 bases unmatched. Per germline, CDR1 MNHEY and CDR2 SVGAGI. This CDR3 is CASSYTGGYTDTQYF. CDR3 in DNA: TGTGCCAGCAGTTACACGGGGGGGTACACAGATACGCAGTATTTT.

This clonotype was seen a handful of times. V usage is TRBV29-1 and J usage is TRBJ2-3; the D gene is possibly TRBD2 (6 bases). Germline V gene data show CDR1 as SQVTM and CDR2 as ANQGSEA. The CDR3 extends over 13 amino acids. Trimming left V 6 bases short and J 5 bases short, with 15 bases between. CDR3 DNA sequence: TGCAGCGTCGCCGGGACTGCAGGAGATACGCAGTATTTT. It yields the protein CSVAGTAGDTQYF.

CDR3 in DNA: TGCAGTGCTCTCACGGACAGGTACAATGAGCAGTTCTTC. Protein product: CSALTDRYNEQFF. The chain carries TRBV20-1 and TRBJ2-1, with TRBD1 matching over 7 bases. The CDR3 runs to 13 residues. The trim removed 5 bases at V and 4 bases at J, leaving 5 bases unmatched. Germline CDR1 reads DFQATT; CDR2 reads SNEGSKA (reference sequence).

This clonotype has only a few counts. The rearrangement uses TRBV19 and TRBJ1-1; D not certain. Germline loops: CDR1 LNHDA, CDR2 SQIVND (reference sequence). V was trimmed by 2 bases and J by 6 bases, leaving 4 bases between them. This CDR3 spans 11 amino acids. In DNA form, the CDR3 reads TGTGCCAGTAGTATAACCGCTGAAGCTTTCTTT. Protein: CASSITAEAFF.

V and J are TRBV5-6 and TRBJ2-1, with D tentatively TRBD1 (5 bases). V shed 0 bases and J shed 0 bases, with 19 bases lying between them. The CDR3 spans 19 residues. Germline loops: CDR1 SGHDT, CDR2 YYEEEE. CDR3 nucleotides: TGTGCCAGCAGCTTGGTAATTTGGGCAGGGCTCGGCTCCTACAATGAGCAGTTCTTC. Encoded protein: CASSLVIWAGLGSYNEQFF.

This clonotype was detected only a few times. The chain carries TRBV6-1 and TRBJ2-3; the D gene is possibly TRBD1 (5 bases). Germline CDR1 is MNHNS and CDR2 is SASEGT. Trimming pared 1 base from V and 2 bases from J, leaving 7 bases between. The CDR3 totals 14 residues. The CDR3: CASSEGTHTDTQYF. Here the CDR3 DNA reads TGTGCCAGCAGTGAAGGGACACACACAGATACGCAGTATTTT.

The J gene is TRBJ2-3, the V gene TRBV3-1; no definite D call. Germline V lookup: CDR1 LGHDT, CDR2 YNNKEL (reference sequence). The length of the CDR3 is 15 residues. V was cut by 0 bases and J by 2 bases, with 9 bases left in between. CDR3 DNA sequence: TGTGCCAGCAGCCAAGACATAGGCAACACAGATACGCAGTATTTT. It is translated as CASSQDIGNTDTQYF.